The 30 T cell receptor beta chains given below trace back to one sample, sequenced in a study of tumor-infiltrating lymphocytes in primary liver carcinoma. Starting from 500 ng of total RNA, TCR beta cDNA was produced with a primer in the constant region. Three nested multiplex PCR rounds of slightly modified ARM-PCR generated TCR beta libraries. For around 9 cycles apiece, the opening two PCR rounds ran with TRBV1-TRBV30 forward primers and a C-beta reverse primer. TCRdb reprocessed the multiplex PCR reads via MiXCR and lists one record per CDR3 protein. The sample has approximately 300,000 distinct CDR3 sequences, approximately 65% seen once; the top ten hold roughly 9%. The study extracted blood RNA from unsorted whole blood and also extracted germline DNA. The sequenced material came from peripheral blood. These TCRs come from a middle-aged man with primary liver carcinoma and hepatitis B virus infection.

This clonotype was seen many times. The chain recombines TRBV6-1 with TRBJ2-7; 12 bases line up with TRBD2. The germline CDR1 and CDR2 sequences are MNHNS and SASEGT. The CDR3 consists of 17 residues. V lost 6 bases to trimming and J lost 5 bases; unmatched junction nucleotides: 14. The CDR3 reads CASSVGPTSGRIHEQYF. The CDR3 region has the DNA TGTGCCAGCAGCGTGGGACCGACTAGCGGGAGAATCCACGAGCAGTACTTC.

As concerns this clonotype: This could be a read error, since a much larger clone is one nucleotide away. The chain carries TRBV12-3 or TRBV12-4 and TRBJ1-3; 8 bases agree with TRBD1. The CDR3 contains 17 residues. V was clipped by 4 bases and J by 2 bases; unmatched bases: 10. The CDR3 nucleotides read TGTGCCAGCAGTTCGGACGGGGCCAGGGGGCCTGGAAACACCATATATTTT. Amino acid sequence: CASSSDGARGPGNTIYF.

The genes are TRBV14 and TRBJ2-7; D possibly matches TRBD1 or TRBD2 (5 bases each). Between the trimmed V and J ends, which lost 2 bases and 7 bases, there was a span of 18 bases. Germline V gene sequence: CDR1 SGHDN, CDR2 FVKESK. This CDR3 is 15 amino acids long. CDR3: CASSQKRGPSGEQYF. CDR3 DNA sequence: TGTGCCAGCAGCCAAAAAAGGGGCCCCTCGGGAGAGCAGTACTTC.

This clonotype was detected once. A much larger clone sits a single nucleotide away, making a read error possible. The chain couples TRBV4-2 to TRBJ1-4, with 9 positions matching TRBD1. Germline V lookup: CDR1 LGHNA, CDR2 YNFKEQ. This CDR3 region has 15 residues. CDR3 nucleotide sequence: TGTGTCAGCAGCCCGGAGGGACAGGGAGGGGAAAAACTGTTTTTT. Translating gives CVSSPEGQGGEKLFF.

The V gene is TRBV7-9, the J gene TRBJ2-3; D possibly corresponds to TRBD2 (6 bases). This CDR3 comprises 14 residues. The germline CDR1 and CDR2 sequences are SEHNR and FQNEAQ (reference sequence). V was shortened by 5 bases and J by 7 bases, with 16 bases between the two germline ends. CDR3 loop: CASSIRDFTNTQYF. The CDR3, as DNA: TGTGCCAGCAGCATACGGGACTTTACGAATACGCAGTATTTT.

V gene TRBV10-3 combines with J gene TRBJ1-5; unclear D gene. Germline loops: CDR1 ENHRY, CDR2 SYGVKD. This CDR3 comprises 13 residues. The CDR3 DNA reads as TGTGCTGTCAGTGAGTCGGCCAATCAGCCCCAGCATTTT. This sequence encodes CAVSESANQPQHF.

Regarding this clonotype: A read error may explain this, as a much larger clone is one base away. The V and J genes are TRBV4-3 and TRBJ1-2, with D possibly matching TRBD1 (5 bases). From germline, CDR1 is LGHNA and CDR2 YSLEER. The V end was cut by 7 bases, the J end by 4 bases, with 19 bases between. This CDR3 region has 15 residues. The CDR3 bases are TGCGCCAGCAACCATTCAGGGTCCGGTATCTATGGCTACACCTTC. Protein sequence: CASNHSGSGIYGYTF.

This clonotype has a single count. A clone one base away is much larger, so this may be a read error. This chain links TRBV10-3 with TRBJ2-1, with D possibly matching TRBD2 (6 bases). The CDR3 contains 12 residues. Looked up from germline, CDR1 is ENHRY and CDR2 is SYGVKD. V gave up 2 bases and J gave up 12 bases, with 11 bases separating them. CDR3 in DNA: TGTGCCATCAGTGAGGGGAGGAGCGTGCAGTTCTTC. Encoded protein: CAISEGRSVQFF.

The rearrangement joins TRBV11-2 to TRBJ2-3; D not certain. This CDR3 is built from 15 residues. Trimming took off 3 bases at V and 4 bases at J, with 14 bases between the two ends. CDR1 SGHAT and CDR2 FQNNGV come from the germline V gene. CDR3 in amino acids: CASSFRQDRPDTQYF. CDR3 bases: TGTGCCAGCAGCTTCCGCCAGGATCGCCCAGATACGCAGTATTTT. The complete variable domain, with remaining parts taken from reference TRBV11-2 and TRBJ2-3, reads EAGVAQSPRYKIIEKRQSVAFWCNPISGHATLYWYQQILGQGPKLLIQFQNNGVVDDSQLPKDRFSAERLKGVDSTLKIQPAKLEDSAVYLCASSFRQDRPDTQYFGPGTRLTVL.

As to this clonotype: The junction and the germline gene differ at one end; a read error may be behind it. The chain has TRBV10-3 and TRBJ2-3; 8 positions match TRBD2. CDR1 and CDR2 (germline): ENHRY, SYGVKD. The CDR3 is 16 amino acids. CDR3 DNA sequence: TGTACCATCACCCCGGCGGCGGGAGGAGATACAGATACGCAGTATTTT. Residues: CTITPAAGGDTDTQYF.

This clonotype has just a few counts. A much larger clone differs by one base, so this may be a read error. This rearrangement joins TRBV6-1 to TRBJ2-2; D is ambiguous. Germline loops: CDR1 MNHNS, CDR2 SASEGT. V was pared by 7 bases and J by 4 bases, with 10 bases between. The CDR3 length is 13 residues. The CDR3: CASTRYSTGELFF. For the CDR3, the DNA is TGTGCCAGCACGAGATATAGCACCGGGGAGCTGTTTTTT.

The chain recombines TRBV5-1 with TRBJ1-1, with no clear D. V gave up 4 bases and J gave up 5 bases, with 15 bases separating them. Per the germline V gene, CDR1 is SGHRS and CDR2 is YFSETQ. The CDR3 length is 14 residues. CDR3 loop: CASSRGFVGTEAFF. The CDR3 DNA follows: TGCGCCAGCAGCCGCGGGTTTGTTGGGACTGAAGCTTTCTTT. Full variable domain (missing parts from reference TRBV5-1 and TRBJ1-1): KAGVTQTPRYLIKTRGQQVTLSCSPISGHRSVSWYQQTPGQGLQFLFEYFSETQRNKGNFPGRFSGRQFSNSRSEMNVSTLELGDSALYLCASSRGFVGTEAFFGQGTRLTVV.

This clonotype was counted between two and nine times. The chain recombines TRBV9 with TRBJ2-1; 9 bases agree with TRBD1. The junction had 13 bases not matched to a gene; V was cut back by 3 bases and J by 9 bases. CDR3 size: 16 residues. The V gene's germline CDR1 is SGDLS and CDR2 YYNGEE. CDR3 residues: CASSAPGTGGPLEQFF. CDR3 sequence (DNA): TGTGCCAGCAGCGCTCCCGGAACAGGGGGCCCGCTTGAGCAGTTCTTC.

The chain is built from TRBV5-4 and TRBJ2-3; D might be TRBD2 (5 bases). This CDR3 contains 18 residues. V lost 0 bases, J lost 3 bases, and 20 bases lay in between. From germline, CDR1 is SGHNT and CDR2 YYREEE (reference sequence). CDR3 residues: CASSLGVTGGGRTDTQYF. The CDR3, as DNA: TGTGCCAGCAGCTTGGGGGTCACTGGAGGTGGTAGGACAGATACGCAGTATTTT.

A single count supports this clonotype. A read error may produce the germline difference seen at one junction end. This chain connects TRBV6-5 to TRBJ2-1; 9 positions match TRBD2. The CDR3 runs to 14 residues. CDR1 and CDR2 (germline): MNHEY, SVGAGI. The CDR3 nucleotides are TGTGCCAGCAGACGTAGCGGGAGTCGGAATGAGCACTTCTTC. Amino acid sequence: CASRRSGSRNEHFF.

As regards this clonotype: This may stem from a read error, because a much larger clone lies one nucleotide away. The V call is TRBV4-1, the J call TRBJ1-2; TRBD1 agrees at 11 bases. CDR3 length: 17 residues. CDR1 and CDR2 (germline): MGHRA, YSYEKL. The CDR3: CASSQVPSGQGDYGYIF. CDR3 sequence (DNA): TGCGCCAGCAGCCAAGTCCCTTCGGGACAGGGGGACTATGGCTACATCTTC.

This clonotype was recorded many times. The CDR3 DNA reads TGCGCCAGCACCATGGACGGCCACAATGAGCAGTTCTTC. Translated, it gives CASTMDGHNEQFF. The chain combines TRBV5-1 with TRBJ2-1; D not resolved. Germline V gene lookup returns CDR1 SGHRS and CDR2 YFSETQ. This CDR3 comprises 13 residues. Trimming removed 6 bases at V and 5 bases at J, with 12 bases between.

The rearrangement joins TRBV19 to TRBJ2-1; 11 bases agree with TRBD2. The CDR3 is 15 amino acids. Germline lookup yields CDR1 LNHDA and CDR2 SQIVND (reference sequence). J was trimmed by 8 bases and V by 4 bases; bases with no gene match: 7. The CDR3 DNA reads TGTGCCAGTAGTACCGCTAGCGGGAGGTTTGATGAGCAGTTCTTC. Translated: CASSTASGRFDEQFF.

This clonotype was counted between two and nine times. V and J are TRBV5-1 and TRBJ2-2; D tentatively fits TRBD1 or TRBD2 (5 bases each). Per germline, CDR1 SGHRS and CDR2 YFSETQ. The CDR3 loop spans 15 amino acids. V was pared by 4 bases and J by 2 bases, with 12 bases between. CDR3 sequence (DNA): TGCGCCAGCAGCACGGGACCACTAAACACCGGGGAGCTGTTTTTT. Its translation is CASSTGPLNTGELFF.

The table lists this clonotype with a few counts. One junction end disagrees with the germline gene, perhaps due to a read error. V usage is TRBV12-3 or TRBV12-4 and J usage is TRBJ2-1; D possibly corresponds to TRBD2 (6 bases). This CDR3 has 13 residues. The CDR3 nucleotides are TGTGTCAGCAGTCTGGGACTCAACAATGAGCAGTTCTTC. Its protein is CVSSLGLNNEQFF.

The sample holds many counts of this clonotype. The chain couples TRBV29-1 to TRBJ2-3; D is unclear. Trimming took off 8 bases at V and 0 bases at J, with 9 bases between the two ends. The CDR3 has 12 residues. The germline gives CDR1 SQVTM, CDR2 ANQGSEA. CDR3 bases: TGCAGCATACAAGGCAGCACAGATACGCAGTATTTT. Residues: CSIQGSTDTQYF.

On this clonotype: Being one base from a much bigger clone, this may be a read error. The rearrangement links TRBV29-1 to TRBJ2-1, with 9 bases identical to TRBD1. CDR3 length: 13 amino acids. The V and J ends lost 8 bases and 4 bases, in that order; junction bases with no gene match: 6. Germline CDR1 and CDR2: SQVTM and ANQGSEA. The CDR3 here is CSLKGTGYNEQFF. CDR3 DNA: TGCAGCCTGAAAGGGACAGGGTACAATGAGCAGTTCTTC.

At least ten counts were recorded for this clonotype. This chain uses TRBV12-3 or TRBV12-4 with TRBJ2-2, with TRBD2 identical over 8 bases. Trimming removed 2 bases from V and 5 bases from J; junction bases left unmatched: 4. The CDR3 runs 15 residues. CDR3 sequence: CASSLKREMTGELFF. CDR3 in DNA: TGTGCCAGCAGTTTAAAGCGGGAGATGACCGGGGAGCTGTTTTTT.

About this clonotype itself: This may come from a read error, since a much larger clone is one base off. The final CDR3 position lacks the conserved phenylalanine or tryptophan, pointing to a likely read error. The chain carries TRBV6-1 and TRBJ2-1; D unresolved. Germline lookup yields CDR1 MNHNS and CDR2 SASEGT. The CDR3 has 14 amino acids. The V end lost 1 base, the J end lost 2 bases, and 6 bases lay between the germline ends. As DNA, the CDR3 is TGTGCCAGCAGTGAAGGCATAGCCTACAATGAGCAGTTCATC. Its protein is CASSEGIAYNEQFI.

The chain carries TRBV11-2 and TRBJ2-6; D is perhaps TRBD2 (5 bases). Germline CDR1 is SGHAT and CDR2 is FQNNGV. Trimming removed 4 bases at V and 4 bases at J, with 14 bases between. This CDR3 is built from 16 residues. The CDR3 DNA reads TGTGCCAGCAGCTCGGACTTCTCAGGAGGGGCCAACGTCCTGACTTTC. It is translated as CASSSDFSGGANVLTF.

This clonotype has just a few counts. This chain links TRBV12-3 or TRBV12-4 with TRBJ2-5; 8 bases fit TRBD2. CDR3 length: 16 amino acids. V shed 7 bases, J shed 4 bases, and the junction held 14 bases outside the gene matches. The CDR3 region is CASTLSELAVRETQYF. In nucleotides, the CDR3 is TGTGCCAGCACCCTTTCGGAACTAGCGGTACGAGAGACCCAGTACTTC.

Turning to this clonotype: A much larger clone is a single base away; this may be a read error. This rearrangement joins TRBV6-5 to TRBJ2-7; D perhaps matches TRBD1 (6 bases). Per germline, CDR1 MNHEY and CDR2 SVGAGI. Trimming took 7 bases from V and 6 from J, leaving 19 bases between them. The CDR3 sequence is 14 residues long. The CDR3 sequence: CASTHAAGVSEQYF. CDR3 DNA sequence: TGTGCCAGCACCCACGCGGCAGGGGTTTCCGAGCAGTACTTC.

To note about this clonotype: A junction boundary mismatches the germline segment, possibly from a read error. CDR3 DNA: TGTGCCAGGAGCTTACAGGGGTTCGGAGAGCTGTTTTTT. Amino acids: CARSLQGFGELFF. The chain is built from TRBV5-5 and TRBJ2-2; 7 bases align to TRBD1. Germline CDR1 and CDR2: SGHKS and YYEKEE (reference sequence). The CDR3 sequence is 13 residues long.

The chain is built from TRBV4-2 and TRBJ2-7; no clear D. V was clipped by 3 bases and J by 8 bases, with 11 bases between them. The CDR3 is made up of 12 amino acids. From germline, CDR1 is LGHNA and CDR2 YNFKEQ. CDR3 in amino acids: CASSQVTGKQYF. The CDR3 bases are TGTGCCAGCAGCCAGGTTACTGGCAAGCAGTACTTC.

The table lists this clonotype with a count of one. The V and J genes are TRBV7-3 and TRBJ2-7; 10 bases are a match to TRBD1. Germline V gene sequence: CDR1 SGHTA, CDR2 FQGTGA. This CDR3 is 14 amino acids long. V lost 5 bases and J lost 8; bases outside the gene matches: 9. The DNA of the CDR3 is TGTGCCAGCAGCAAGACCGGGACAGGGGCCCAGCAGTACTTC. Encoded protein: CASSKTGTGAQQYF.